This T cell receptor (beta chain) was profiled in a study of T cell changes during pregnancy in multiple sclerosis. Looked up from germline, CDR1 is MNHEY and CDR2 is SVGAGI. V shed 0 bases and J shed 2 bases, with 11 bases lying between them. The CDR3 spans 15 residues. Sequenced by immunoSEQ multiplex PCR; TCRdb stores in-frame clones only, minus some. Found here are 25,000 to 35,000 clones, 87% of them singletons; the top ten hold more than 7%. This sequence originates from a female donor with multiple sclerosis, enrolled in a pregnancy study. Material: CD8+ T cells from peripheral blood mononuclear cells, obtained before pregnancy. The J gene is TRBJ2-7, the V gene TRBV6-5, with D possibly being TRBD2 (6 bases). CDR3 sequence reads: CASSYSAGPTYEQYF. The DNA of the CDR3 is TGTGCCAGCAGTTACTCCGCGGGGCCAACCTACGAGCAGTACTTC.